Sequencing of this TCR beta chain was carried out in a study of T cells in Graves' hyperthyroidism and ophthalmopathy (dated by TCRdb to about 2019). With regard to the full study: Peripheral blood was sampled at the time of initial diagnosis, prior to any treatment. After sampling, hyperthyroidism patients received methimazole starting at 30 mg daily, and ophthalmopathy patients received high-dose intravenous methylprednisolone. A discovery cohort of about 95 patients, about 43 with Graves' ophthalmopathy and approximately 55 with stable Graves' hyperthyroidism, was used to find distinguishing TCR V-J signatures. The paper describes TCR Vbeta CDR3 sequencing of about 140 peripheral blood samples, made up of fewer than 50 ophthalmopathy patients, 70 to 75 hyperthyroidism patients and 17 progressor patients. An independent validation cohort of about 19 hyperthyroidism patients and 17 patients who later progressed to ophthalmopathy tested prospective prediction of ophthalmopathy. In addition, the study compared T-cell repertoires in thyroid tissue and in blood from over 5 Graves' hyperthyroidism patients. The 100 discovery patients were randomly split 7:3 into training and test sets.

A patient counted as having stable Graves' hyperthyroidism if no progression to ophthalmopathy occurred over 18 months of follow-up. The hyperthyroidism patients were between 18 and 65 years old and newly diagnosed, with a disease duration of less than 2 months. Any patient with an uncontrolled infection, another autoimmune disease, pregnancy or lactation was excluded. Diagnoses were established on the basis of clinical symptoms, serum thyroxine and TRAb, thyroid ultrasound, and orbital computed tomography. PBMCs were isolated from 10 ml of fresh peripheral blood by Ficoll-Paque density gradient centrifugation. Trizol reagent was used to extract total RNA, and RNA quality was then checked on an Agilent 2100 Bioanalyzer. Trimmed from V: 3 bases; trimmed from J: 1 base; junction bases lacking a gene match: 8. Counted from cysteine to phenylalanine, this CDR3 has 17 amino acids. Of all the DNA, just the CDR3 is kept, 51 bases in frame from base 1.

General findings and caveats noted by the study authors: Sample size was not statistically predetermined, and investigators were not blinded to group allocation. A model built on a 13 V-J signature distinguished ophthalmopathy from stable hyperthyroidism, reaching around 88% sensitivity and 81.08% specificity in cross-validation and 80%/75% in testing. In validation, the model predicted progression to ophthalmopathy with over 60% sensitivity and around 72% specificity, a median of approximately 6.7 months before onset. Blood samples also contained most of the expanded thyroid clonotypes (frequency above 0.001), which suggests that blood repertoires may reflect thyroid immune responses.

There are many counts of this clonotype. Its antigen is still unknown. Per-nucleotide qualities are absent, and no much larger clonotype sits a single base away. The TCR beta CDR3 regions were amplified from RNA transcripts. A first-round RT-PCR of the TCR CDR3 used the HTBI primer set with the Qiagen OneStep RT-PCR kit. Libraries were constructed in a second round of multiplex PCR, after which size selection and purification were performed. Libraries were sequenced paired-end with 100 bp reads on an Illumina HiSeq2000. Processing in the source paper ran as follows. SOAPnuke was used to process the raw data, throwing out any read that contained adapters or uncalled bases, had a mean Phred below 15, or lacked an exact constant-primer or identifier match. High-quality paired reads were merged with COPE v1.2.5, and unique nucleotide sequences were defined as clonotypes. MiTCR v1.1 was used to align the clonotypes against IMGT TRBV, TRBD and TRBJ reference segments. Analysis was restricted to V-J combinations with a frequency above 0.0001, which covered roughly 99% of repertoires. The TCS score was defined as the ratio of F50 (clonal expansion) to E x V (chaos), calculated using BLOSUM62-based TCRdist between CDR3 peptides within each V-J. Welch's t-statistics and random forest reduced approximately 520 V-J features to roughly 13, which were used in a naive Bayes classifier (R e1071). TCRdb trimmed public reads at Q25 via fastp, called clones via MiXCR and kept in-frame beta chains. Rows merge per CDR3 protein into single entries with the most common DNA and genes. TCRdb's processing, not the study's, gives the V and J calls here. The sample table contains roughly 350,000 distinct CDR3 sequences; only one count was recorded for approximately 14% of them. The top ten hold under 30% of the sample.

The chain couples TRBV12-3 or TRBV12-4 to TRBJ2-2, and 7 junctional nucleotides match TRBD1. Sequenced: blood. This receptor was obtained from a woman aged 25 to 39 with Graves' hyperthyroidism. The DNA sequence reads TGTGCCAGCAGTTTCCCGTTACAGGGGCGGAACACCGGGGAGCTGTTTTTT. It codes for CASSFPLQGRNTGELFF.